This T cell receptor beta chain was observed in a study of identical twins. General observations from the study: Beta clonotypes that were abundant in cord blood contained fewer insertions, a pattern absent from memory repertoires. The models systematically underestimated how much out-of-frame TCR alpha was shared in monozygotic twins. Out-of-frame alpha sequences shared between twins exhibited an excess of low generation probability.

In this sample, this clonotype turned up a few times. Its matching antigen is unknown. Germline trimming cut 3 bases from V and 8 bases from J; bases unmatched to any gene: 6. This CDR3 is 14 amino acids long. cDNA molecules carried unique molecular identifiers, and template switching added a universal primer site. TCRdb recomputed calls from the 5' RACE reads with MiXCR, one row per CDR3 protein. The sample yields 1.5 million to 2 million distinct CDR3 sequences, about 32% seen once. V gene TRBV12-3 or TRBV12-4 combines with J gene TRBJ1-4; 7 bases are a match to TRBD1. What was sequenced was cord blood. The source is a newborn girl in good health. CDR3 DNA sequence: TGTGCCAGCAGTTTTTGGACAGGAGGGGAAAAACTGTTTTTT. Encoded protein: CASSFWTGGEKLFF.